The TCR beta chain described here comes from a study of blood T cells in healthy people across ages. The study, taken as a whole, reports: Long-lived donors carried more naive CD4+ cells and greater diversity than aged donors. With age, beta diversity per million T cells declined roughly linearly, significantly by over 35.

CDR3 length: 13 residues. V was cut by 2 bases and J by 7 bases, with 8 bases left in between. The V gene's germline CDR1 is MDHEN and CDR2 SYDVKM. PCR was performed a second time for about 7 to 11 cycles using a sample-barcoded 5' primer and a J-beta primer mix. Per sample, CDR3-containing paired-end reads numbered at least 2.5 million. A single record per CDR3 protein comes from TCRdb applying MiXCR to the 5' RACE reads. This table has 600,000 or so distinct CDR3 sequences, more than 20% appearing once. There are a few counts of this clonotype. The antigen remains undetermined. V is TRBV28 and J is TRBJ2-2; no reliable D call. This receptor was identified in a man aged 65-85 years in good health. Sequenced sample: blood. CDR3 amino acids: CASSLVDIGELFF. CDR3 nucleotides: TGTGCCAGCAGTTTAGTGGATATCGGGGAGCTGTTTTTT.